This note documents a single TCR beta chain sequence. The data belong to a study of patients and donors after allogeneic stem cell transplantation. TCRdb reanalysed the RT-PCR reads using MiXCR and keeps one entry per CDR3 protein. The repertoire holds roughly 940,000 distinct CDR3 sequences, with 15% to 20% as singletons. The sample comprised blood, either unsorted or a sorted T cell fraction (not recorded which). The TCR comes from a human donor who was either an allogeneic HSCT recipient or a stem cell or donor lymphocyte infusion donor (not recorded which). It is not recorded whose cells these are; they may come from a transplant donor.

The CDR3: CASSLDGPGYEQYF. Here the CDR3 DNA reads TGCGCCAGCAGCTTGGATGGCCCCGGCTACGAGCAGTACTTC. The genes are TRBV5-1 and TRBJ2-7; D gene ambiguous. This CDR3 region has 14 residues. The germline V gene encodes CDR1 SGHRS and CDR2 YFSETQ. V shed 0 bases and J shed 3 bases, with 10 bases lying between them.